The sample holds many counts of the clone carrying this T cell receptor (beta chain). The sample is drawn from a study of early T cells in non-severe SARS-CoV-2 infection. Germline loops: CDR1 LGHNA, CDR2 YSLEER. This CDR3 region has 16 residues. Trimming removed 3 bases from V and 1 base from J; junction bases left unmatched: 8. Unique molecular identifiers were affixed to single, distinct cDNA molecules. A single record per CDR3 protein comes from TCRdb applying MiXCR to the 5' RACE reads. The repertoire has around 44,000 distinct CDR3 sequences, 7% to 9% of them found once; the top ten carry roughly 6%.

The sample was whole blood. The V and J genes are TRBV4-3 and TRBJ1-1; 7 positions agree with TRBD1. This receptor was taken from an adult who was a healthcare worker with PCR-confirmed SARS-CoV-2 infection or an uninfected control (not recorded which). CDR3 sequence: CASSQGTQGSNTEAFF. Here the CDR3 DNA reads TGCGCCAGCAGCCAGGGTACACAGGGGTCGAACACTGAAGCTTTCTTT.